The sample holds many counts of the clone carrying this T cell receptor beta chain. Its specificity is unknown. Arm-PCR of CDR3 regions and iRepertoire HTBI primers were used to build TCR beta libraries. TCRdb independently ran MiXCR on the multiplex PCR reads; one entry per CDR3 protein. The profile shows 400,000 to 500,000 distinct CDR3 sequences, about 20% of them singletons. Time point described: persistent/refractory GD, antithyroid drugs over 5 years with positive TRAb. From PBMCs, RNA was extracted and then used to make the TCR library. The data were taken from a study of regulatory T cells in long-lasting Graves disease. Whole-study context: With positive TSH receptor antibodies and over 5 years of antithyroid drugs, Graves' disease was considered persistent.

Trimming cost V 8 bases and J 7 bases; bases outside gene matches: 10. The CDR3 has 14 residues. CDR1 LNHDA and CDR2 SQIVND come from the germline V gene (reference sequence). General study results and limits: TRBV28, TRBJ1-2 and TRBJ2-5 were favored in persistent disease.

The sequences come from peripheral blood mononuclear cells (PBMCs), collected when the disease was refractory, from a patient treated with antithyroid drugs. The sequence was obtained from a female donor with Graves disease. The V and J genes are TRBV19 and TRBJ2-5, with 10 bases aligning to TRBD1. The CDR3 protein is CASGTGVGGATQYF. CDR3 bases: TGTGCCAGTGGGACAGGGGTAGGTGGGGCGACCCAGTACTTC.